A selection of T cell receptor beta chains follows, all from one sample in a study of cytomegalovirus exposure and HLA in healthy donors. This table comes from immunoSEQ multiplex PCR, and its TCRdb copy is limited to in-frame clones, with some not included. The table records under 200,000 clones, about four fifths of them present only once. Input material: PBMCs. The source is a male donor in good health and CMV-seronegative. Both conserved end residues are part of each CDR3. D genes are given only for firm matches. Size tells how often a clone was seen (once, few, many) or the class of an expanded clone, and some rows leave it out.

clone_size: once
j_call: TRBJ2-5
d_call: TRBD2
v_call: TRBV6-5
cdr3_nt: TGTGCCAGCAGAACCTTCGGGGGGGGGACCCAGTACTTC
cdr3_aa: CASRTFGGGTQYF

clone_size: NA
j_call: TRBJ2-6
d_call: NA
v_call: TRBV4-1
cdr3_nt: TGCGCCAGCAGCCAAGAAGGTCCTGGACTTCTCTCTGGGGCCAACGTCCTGACTTTC
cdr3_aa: CASSQEGPGLLSGANVLTF

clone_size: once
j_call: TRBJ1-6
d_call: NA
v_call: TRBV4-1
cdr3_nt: TGCGCCAGCACCCGAATCGTCAGTAATTCACCCCTCCACTTT
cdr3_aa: CASTRIVSNSPLHF

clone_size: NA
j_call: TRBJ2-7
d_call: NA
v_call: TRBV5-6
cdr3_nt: TGTGCCAGCAGCCGGCAGGGTCGCGAGCAGTACTTC
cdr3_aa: CASSRQGREQYF

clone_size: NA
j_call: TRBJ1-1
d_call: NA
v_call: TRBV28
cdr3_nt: TGTGCCAGCAGTTTTGGGCGGGGGATTTACACTGAAGCTTTCTTT
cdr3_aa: CASSFGRGIYTEAFF

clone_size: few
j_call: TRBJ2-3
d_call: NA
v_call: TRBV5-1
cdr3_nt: TGCGCCAGCAGCTTGGTAGCCTCTCGCGGAGAGGATACGCAGTATTTT
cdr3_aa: CASSLVASRGEDTQYF

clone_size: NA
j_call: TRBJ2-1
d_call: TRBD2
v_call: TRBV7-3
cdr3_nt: TGTGCCAGCAGCTTAACGGCCCCGGGACTAGCGGGCAATGAGCAGTTCTTC
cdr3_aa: CASSLTAPGLAGNEQFF

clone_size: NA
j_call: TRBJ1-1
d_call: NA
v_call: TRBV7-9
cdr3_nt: TGTTCCAGCAGCTTAGCTGTAGGGCCACAGGGAGGGGCTTTCTTT
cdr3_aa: CSSSLAVGPQGGAFF

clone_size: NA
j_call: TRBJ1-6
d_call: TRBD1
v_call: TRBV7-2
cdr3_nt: TGTGCCAGCAGCTCGTTTCACAGGGGATCGGATTCACCCCTCCACTTT
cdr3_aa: CASSSFHRGSDSPLHF

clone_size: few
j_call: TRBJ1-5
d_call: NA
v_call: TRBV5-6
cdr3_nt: TGTGCCAGCAGCTCATATCAATCCCGGGCGGGTCAGCCCCAGCATTTT
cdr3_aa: CASSSYQSRAGQPQHF

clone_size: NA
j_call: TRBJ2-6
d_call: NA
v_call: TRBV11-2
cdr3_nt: TGTGCCAGCAGCTTGGGACTCTCTTCTGAGGGAGGGGCCAACGTCCTGACTTTC
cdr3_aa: CASSLGLSSEGGANVLTF

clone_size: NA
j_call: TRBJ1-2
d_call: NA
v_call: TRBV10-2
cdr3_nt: TGCGCCAGCAGTGAGGCCCCAGGGCGAGATACTAACTATGGCTACACCTTC
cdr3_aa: CASSEAPGRDTNYGYTF

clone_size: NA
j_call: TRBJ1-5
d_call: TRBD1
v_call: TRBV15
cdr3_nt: TGTGCCACCAGCAGAGCTGGGACCGGGACAGGGGTATTGGAGCCCCAGCATTTT
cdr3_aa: CATSRAGTGTGVLEPQHF

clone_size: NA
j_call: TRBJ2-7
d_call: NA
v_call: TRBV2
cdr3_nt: TGTGCCAGCAGTGAGGGGAGGCAGGGCGAGCAGTACTTC
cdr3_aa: CASSEGRQGEQYF

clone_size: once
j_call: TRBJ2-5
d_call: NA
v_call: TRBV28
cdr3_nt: TGTGCCAGCAGTTTGGGAGACAGGTTGGGACAGACCCAGTACTTC
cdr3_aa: CASSLGDRLGQTQYF

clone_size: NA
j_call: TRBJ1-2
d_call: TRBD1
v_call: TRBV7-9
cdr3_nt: TGTGCCAGCAGCTTAGCCGGGGACAGGGGATTCGGAGGCTACACCTTC
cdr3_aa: CASSLAGDRGFGGYTF

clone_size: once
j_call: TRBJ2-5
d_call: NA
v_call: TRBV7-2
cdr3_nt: TGTGCCAGCAGCTTAGTCTCCAGGCGACAAGAGACCCAGTACTTC
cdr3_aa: CASSLVSRRQETQYF

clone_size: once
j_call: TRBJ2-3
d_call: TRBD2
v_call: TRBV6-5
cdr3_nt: TGTGCCAGCAGTCGGGGGGGCCTAAGCACAGATACGCAGTATTTT
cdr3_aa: CASSRGGLSTDTQYF

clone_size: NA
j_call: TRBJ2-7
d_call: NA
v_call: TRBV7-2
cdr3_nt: TGTGCCAGCAGCAAAACGGACGAGCAGTACTTC
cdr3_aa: CASSKTDEQYF

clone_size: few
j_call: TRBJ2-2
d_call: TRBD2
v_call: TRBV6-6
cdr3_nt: TGTGCCAGCTCCCGGATAGCGGGAGGAAACGGGGAGCTGTTTTTT
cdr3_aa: CASSRIAGGNGELFF

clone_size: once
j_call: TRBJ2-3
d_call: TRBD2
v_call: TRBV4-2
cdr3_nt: TGTGCCAGCAGCCAAGAAAATCAGCGGGGGCCCACAGATACGCAGTATTTT
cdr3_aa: CASSQENQRGPTDTQYF

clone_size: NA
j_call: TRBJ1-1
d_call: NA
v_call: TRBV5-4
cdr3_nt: TGTGCCAGCAGCTTGAGTTCCGGGAAGAACACTGAAGCTTTCTTT
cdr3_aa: CASSLSSGKNTEAFF

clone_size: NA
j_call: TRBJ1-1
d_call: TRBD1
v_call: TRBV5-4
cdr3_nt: TGTGCCAGCAGCGCGGACAGGGGAAATAGAGCTTTCTTT
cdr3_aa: CASSADRGNRAFF

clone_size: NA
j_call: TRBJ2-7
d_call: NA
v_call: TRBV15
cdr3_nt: TGTGCCACCGGGGGGGCGTCCTTATCTAAATACGAGCAGTACTTC
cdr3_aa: CATGGASLSKYEQYF

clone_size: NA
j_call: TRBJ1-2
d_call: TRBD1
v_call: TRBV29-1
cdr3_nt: TGCAGCGTAAGACGGGACAGCTATGGCTACACCTTC
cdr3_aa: CSVRRDSYGYTF

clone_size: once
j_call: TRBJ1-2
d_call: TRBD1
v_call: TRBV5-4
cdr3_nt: TGTGCCAGCAGCCAGGCAGGGACAGAGGACATTTATGGCTACACCTTC
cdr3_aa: CASSQAGTEDIYGYTF

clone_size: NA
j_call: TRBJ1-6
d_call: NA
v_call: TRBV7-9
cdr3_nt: TGTGCCAGCAGCTTGGCTTCAGGGAATTCACCCCTCCACTTT
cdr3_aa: CASSLASGNSPLHF

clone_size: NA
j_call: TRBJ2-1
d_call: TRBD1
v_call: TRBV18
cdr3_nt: TGTGCCAGCTCCACTAAACAGGGGGCGAGAGTTAATGAGCAGTTCTTC
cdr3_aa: CASSTKQGARVNEQFF

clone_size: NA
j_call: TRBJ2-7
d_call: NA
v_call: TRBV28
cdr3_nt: TGTGCCAGCAGTTCCACAGGGACCCATGGGGACGAGCAGTACTTC
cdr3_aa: CASSSTGTHGDEQYF